In its sample, the clone carrying this TCR beta chain was seen a few times. The antigen remains unidentified. The time point here: persistent/refractory GD, antithyroid drugs over 5 years with positive TRAb. From RNA extracted from PBMCs, the TCR library was made. The sample originates from a study of regulatory T cells in long-lasting Graves disease. Study-level results: The study found TRBV28, TRBJ1-2 and TRBJ2-5 favored in persistent disease. Persistent-disease Graves' patients showed less TCR diversity than new cases.

In building TCR beta libraries, iRepertoire HTBI primers were used together with Arm-PCR of CDR3 regions. Under the authors' procedure: Samples jointly harbored 55 to 75 TRBV and approximately 15 TRBJ segments. Via MiXCR, TCRdb re-called the multiplex PCR reads, giving one row per CDR3 protein. None of the V and J calls come from the authors' own analysis; TCRdb made them. The data contain under 450,000 distinct CDR3 sequences, less than 25% of them singletons. The germline gives CDR1 SGHRS, CDR2 YFSETQ. The V end was cut by 0 bases, the J end by 4 bases, with 7 bases between. This CDR3 contains 13 residues.

This TCR came from a female donor with Graves disease. This specimen was peripheral blood mononuclear cells (PBMCs), taken when the disease was refractory, from a patient treated with antithyroid drugs. The J gene is TRBJ1-1, the V gene TRBV5-1; D call uncertain. DNA of the CDR3: TGCGCCAGCAGCTTGGCCTTGGGCACTGAAGCTTTCTTT. Translated, it gives CASSLALGTEAFF.